Given below is one T cell receptor beta chain in context. This sample stems from a study of blood T cell repertoires in COVID-19. Background on the study: The study drew acute and convalescent COVID-19 samples from the United States, Italy and Spain. PBMCs, B-cell-depleted T cells, or T cells were the source of the cDNA or gDNA that made up the material.

This CDR3 comprises 14 residues. The trim removed 7 bases at V and 10 bases at J, leaving 12 bases unmatched. Per germline, CDR1 LNHDA and CDR2 SQIVND (reference sequence). In the study's own analysis: Estimation of nucleated cell counts relied on the amplification of reference gene primers. Profiling relied on immunoSEQ multiplex PCR, and the TCRdb table lists in-frame clones only, not all of them. V and J calls and clone size are copied from that table; D and trimming were computed from the DNA. The sample lists 45,000 to 60,000 clones, around 88% occurring once. The TCR originated in a man aged 55 to 69 with acute or convalescent COVID-19. Sequences were obtained from peripheral blood. The gene calls are TRBV19 and TRBJ1-4, with 7 bases identical to TRBD1. The CDR3 nucleotides are TGTGCCAGTACCCCACAGGTTCCAGGGGGAAAACTGTTTTTT. This translates into CASTPQVPGGKLFF.